The rows below give T cell receptor beta chains drawn from one sample of a study of regulatory T cells in long-lasting Graves disease. TCRdb independently ran MiXCR on the multiplex PCR reads; one entry per CDR3 protein. The sample shows fewer than 650,000 distinct CDR3 sequences, about 15% of them seen only once. This sample also belongs to another study, concerning T cells in Graves' hyperthyroidism and ophthalmopathy.

The sample here was peripheral blood mononuclear cells (PBMCs), taken at new diagnosis, from a patient treated with antithyroid drugs. These receptors originate from a man between 18 and 29 years old with Graves disease. Each CDR3 is given with its conserved first and last residue. D genes are given only for firm matches. Rows give clone size only sometimes, using once, few, many, or a class for an expanded clone.

TGCGCCAGCAGCTTTTCTGACCGGGACAATGAGCAGTTCTTC,CASSFSDRDNEQFF,TRBJ2-1,many,TRBV5-1,-
TGCGCCAGCAGCGGGGGACTAGCGGGAGCGGAGACCCAGTACTTC,CASSGGLAGAETQYF,TRBJ2-5,-,TRBV5-1,TRBD2
TGTGCCAGTAGTATGTACCAGCGGTCGCACGGGGAGCTGTTTTTT,CASSMYQRSHGELFF,TRBJ2-2,-,TRBV19,-
TGTGCCAGCAGTTTCGGCCAGGGTAGCAATCAGCCCCAGCATTTT,CASSFGQGSNQPQHF,TRBJ1-5,many,TRBV27,-
TGCAGCGTGGGAAGGGACAGGGTAGGGGATAATGAGCAGTTCTTC,CSVGRDRVGDNEQFF,TRBJ2-1,few,TRBV29-1,TRBD1
TGCAGTGCTAGAGATATCCAGAGGCCCCGGTACAATGAGCAGTTCTTC,CSARDIQRPRYNEQFF,TRBJ2-1,-,TRBV20-1,-
TGTGCCAGCTCTGTCGGGGCTAGCGGATACAATGAGCAGTTCTTC,CASSVGASGYNEQFF,TRBJ2-1,many,TRBV28,TRBD2
TGTGCCAGCAGCCAAGTCCTAGCGGGAACGGGGGAGCAGTACTTC,CASSQVLAGTGEQYF,TRBJ2-7,-,TRBV3-1,TRBD2
TGTGCCAGCAGTAAAGAACGGGACAGGGAGTATGGCTACACCTTC,CASSKERDREYGYTF,TRBJ1-2,-,TRBV6-1,TRBD1
TGTGCCAGCAGCCCGGGACCCCCAGGAAACTACGAGCAGTACTTC,CASSPGPPGNYEQYF,TRBJ2-7,many,TRBV28,-
TGTGCTAGCAGCTCCCAGCCCGTGACAGGGGCATCTAATGAGCAGTTCTTC,CASSSQPVTGASNEQFF,TRBJ2-1,once,TRBV7-7,TRBD1
TGTGCCAGCAGCCAAGAGAGCACAGATACGCAGTATTTT,CASSQESTDTQYF,TRBJ2-3,many,TRBV3-1,-
TGTGCCAGCAGTCGATCCCGCGTCAGCGGCACCGGGGAGCTGTTTTTT,CASSRSRVSGTGELFF,TRBJ2-2,many,TRBV28,-
TGTGCCAGCAGTCCCAGGGAACCCATCCGTCAGCCCCAGCATTTT,CASSPREPIRQPQHF,TRBJ1-5,many,TRBV27,-
TGTGCCACTAAGCGGGATGCCTACAATGAGCAGTTCTTC,CATKRDAYNEQFF,TRBJ2-1,-,TRBV5-5,TRBD2
TGTGCCAGCAGTCCGCGCTACCGGGCCCAAAACCCGGATGAGCAGTTCTTC,CASSPRYRAQNPDEQFF,TRBJ2-1,few,TRBV27,-
TGTGCCAGCAGCTTAATTCTCGGCAGAAACAATGAGCAGTTCTTC,CASSLILGRNNEQFF,TRBJ2-1,many,TRBV11-2,-
TGTGCCAGCAGTGAAACAGGGGTCGCGAACACTGAAGCTTTCTTT,CASSETGVANTEAFF,TRBJ1-1,-,TRBV28,TRBD1
TGTGCCAGCAGCTTAGAGGTAGCGGGGGATGAGCAGTTCTTC,CASSLEVAGDEQFF,TRBJ2-1,-,TRBV7-2,TRBD2
TGTGCCAGTAGCCCCTGGATCATGAACACTGAAGCTTTCTTT,CASSPWIMNTEAFF,TRBJ1-1,-,TRBV19,-
TGTGCCAGCAGTTTAGTGGACCCACCGGGCGAGCAGTACTTC,CASSLVDPPGEQYF,TRBJ2-7,many,TRBV12-3/TRBV12-4,-
TGTGCCAGCACCCAGCGAGGGGGGGAGGAGCAGTACTTC,CASTQRGGEEQYF,TRBJ2-7,-,TRBV27,-
TGCGCCAGCAGCTTGGAGGGCAGAACCTACGAGCAGTACTTC,CASSLEGRTYEQYF,TRBJ2-7,many,TRBV5-1,-
TGTGCCTGGAGGCAAGGGAGTTCTAACTATGGCTACACCTTC,CAWRQGSSNYGYTF,TRBJ1-2,few,TRBV30,-
TGTGCCAGCAGTTTAGTTCATAACACCGGGGAGCTGTTTTTT,CASSLVHNTGELFF,TRBJ2-2,-,TRBV27,-
TGTGCCAGCAGCCAAGACTCTACTAGCCAAGAGACCCAGTACTTC,CASSQDSTSQETQYF,TRBJ2-5,many,TRBV3-1,-
TGTGCCAGCTCACCACCGGGAAAGGCGAGGACTGAAGCTTTCTTT,CASSPPGKARTEAFF,TRBJ1-1,-,TRBV18,-
TGTGCCAGCAGCTCGCAATTGTATAGAGCTTTCTTT,CASSSQLYRAFF,TRBJ1-1,few,TRBV4-2,-
TGTGCCAGCAGCCCAGGGAGGACTAGCGGGAGATTGGAGACCCAGTACTTC,CASSPGRTSGRLETQYF,TRBJ2-5,-,TRBV4-2,TRBD2
TGTGCCTGGAGGTCCGGGACGGCGAACACTGAAGCTTTCTTT,CAWRSGTANTEAFF,TRBJ1-1,many,TRBV30,-
TGTGCCAGCAGCCGGACTAGCGGGGGTTACAATGAGCAGTTCTTC,CASSRTSGGYNEQFF,TRBJ2-1,many,TRBV5-1,TRBD2
TGTGCCATCAGTGGGGGGGGCACCGGGGAGCTGTTTTTT,CAISGGGTGELFF,TRBJ2-2,-,TRBV10-3,TRBD2